Each of the 5 T cell receptor beta chains below was sequenced from the same sample in a study of spatial heterogeneity in lung cancer. TCRdb ran MiXCR on the 5' RACE reads and lists one entry per CDR3 protein. Found here are approximately 27,000 distinct CDR3 sequences, less than 6% of them singletons; the top ten hold 22%. The time point was: blood at routine non-recurrence follow-up after resection. Sequencing of whole RNA from tumor, nontumor lung or frozen PBMC involved no sorting. The source was PBMCs, collected at follow-up. These receptors all come from a male donor with early-stage non-small cell lung cancer.

This clonotype was observed a few times. The CDR3 nucleotides are TGTGCCAGCGGGAATCGGGCCGCCGACGGGCAGTACTTC. This codes for CASGNRAADGQYF. This chain links TRBV6-2 or TRBV6-3 with TRBJ2-7; unclear D gene. This CDR3 spans 13 amino acids. The germline V and J ends were trimmed by 8 bases and 9 bases, with 20 bases remaining between them. CDR1 is MNHEY and CDR2 is SVGEGT in the germline V gene.

This rearrangement joins TRBV11-3 to TRBJ2-2; D remains unclear. The V gene lost 3 bases and the J gene lost 5 bases, with 13 bases spanning the gap. The CDR3 is 15 amino acids. Germline CDR1 SGHNT, CDR2 YENEEA. The CDR3 here is CASSFRSRSTGELFF. The CDR3 nucleotides read TGTGCCAGCAGCTTTCGTAGCAGGAGTACCGGGGAGCTGTTTTTT.

This clonotype was seen repeatedly, ten times or more. This sequence joins TRBV5-1 and TRBJ1-6, with 9 bases identical to TRBD1. CDR3 length: 14 residues. Germline CDR1 SGHRS, CDR2 YFSETQ. The junction had 7 bases not matched to a gene; V was cut back by 5 bases and J by 10 bases. The CDR3: CASRTGGNSSPLHF. In DNA, the CDR3 is TGCGCCAGCAGAACAGGGGGCAACTCCTCACCCCTCCACTTT.

This clonotype was observed many times. The chain employs TRBV9 and TRBJ2-6; possibly TRBD1 for D (5 bases). V lost 3 bases, J lost 4 bases, and 11 bases lay in between. The CDR3 consists of 15 residues. CDR1 is SGDLS, CDR2 YYNGEE, per germline. DNA of the CDR3: TGTGCCAGCAGCGCCCAGGGTCTCGGGGCCAACGTCCTGACTTTC. Residues: CASSAQGLGANVLTF. Full variable domain (remainder filled in from reference TRBV9 and TRBJ2-6): DSGVTQTPKHLITATGQRVTLRCSPRSGDLSVYWYQQSLDQGLQFLIQYYNGEERAKGNILERFSAQQFPDLHSELNLSSLELGDSALYFCASSAQGLGANVLTFGAGSRLTVL.

V usage is TRBV12-3 or TRBV12-4 and J usage is TRBJ2-5; D is unclear. This CDR3 spans 14 amino acids. V was trimmed by 1 base and J by 4 bases, leaving 10 bases between them. Here the CDR3 reads CASSLGGPLETQYF. CDR3 nucleotides: TGTGCCAGCAGTTTAGGAGGACCCTTAGAGACCCAGTACTTC.